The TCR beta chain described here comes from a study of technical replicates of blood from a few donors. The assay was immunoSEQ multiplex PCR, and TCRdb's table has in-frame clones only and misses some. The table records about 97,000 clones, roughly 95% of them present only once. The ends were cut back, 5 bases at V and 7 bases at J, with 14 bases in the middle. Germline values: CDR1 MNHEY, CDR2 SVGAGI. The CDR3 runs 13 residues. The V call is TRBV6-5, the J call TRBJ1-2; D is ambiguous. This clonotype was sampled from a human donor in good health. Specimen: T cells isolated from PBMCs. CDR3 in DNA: TGTGCCAGCAGTCTAGAGAGAAAGTCTGGCTACACCTTC. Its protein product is CASSLERKSGYTF.